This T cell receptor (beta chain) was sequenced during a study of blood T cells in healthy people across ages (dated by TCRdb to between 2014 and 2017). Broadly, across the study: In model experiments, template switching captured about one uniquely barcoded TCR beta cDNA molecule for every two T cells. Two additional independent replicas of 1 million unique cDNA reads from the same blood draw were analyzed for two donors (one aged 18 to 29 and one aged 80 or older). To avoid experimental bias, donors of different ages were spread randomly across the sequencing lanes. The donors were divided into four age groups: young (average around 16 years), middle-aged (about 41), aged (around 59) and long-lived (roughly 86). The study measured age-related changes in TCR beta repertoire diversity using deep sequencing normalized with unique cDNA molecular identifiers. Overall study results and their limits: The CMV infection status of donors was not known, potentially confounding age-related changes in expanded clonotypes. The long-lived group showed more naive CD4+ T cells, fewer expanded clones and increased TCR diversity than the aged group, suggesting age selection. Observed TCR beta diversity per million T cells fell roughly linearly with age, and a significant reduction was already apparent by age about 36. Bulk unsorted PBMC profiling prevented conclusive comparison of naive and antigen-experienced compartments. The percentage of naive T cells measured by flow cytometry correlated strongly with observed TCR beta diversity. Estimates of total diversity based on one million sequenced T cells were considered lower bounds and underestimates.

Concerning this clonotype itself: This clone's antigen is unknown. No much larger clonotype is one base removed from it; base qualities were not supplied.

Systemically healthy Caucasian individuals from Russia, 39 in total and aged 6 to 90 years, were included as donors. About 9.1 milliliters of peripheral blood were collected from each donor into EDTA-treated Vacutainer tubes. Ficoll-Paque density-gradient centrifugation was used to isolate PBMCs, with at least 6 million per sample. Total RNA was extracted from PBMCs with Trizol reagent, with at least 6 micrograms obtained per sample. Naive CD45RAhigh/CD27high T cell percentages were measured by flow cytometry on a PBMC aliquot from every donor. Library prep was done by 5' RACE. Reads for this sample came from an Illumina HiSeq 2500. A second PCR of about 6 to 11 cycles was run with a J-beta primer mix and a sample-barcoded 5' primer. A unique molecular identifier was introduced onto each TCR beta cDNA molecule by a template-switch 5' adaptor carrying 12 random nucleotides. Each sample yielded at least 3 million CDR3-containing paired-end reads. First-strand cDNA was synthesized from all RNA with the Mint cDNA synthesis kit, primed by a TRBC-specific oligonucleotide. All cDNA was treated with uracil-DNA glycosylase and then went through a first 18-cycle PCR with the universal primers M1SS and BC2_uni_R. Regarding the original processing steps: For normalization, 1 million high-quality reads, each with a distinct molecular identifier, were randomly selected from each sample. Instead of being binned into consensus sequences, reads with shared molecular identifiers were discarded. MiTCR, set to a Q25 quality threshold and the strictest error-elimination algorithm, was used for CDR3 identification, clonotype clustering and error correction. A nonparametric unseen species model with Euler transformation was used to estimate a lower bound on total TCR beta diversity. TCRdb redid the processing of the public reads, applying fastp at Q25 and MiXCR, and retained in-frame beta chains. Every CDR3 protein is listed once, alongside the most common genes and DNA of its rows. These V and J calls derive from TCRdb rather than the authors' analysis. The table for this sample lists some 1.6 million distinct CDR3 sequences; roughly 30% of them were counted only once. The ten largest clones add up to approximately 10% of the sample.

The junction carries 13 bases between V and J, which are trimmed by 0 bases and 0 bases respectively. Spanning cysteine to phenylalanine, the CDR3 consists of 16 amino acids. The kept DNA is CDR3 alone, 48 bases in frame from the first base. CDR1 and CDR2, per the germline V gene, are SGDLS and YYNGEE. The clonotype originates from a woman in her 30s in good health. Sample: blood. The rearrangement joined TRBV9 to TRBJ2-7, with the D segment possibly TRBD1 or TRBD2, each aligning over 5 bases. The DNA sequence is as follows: TGTGCCAGCAGCGTAGGAGGGAATGGGGGCTCCTACGAGCAGTACTTC. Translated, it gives CASSVGGNGGSYEQYF.